This TCR beta chain was documented in a study of cytomegalovirus exposure and HLA in healthy donors. A note on this clone: Its antigen is not identified.

The CDR3 totals 16 residues. J gave up 4 bases and V 0 bases, and 0 bases lay outside the gene matches. In germline, CDR1 is MGHRA, CDR2 YSYEKL. Whole-study findings and limits: A later analysis found that most CMV-associated TCR beta chains appeared HLA-restricted.

PCR was performed using 60 Vbeta and 13 Jbeta primers. Data came from immunoSEQ multiplex PCR; TCRdb stores just in-frame clones and leaves some out. The sample records around 100,000 clones, about 80% being singletons. This TCR derives from a man between 60 and 70 years old in good health and CMV-seropositive. The sequenced material came from PBMCs. The rearrangement uses TRBV4-1 and TRBJ2-1, with TRBD2 identical over 13 bases. The CDR3 is CASSQELAGGYNEQFF. CDR3 nucleotides: TGCGCCAGCAGCCAAGAACTAGCGGGGGGGTACAATGAGCAGTTCTTC.